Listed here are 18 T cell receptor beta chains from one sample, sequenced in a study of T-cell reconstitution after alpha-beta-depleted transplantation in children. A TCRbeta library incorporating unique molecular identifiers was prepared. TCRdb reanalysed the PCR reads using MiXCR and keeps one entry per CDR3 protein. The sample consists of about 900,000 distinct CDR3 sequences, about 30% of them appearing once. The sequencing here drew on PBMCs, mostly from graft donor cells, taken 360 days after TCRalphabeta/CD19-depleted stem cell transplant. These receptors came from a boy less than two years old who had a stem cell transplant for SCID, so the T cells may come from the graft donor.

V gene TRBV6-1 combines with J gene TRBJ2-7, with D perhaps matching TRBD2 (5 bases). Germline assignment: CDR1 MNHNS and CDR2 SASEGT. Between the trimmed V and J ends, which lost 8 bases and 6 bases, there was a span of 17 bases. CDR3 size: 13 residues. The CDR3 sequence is CASGGRGFGEQYF. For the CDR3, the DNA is TGTGCCAGCGGTGGCAGAGGGTTCGGCGAGCAGTACTTC.

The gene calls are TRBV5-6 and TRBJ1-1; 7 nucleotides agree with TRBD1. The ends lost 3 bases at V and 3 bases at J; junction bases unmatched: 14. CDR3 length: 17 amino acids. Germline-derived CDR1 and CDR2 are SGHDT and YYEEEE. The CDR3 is CASSWGPGGMYDTEAFF. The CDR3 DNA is TGTGCCAGCAGCTGGGGGCCAGGGGGTATGTATGACACTGAAGCTTTCTTT.

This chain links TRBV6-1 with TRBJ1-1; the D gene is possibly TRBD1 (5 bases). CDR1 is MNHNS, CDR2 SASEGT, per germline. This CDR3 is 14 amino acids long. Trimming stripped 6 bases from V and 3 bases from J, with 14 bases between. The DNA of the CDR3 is TGTGCCAGCAGGCTCAGGGCGCGGCACACTGAAGCTTTCTTT. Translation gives CASRLRARHTEAFF.

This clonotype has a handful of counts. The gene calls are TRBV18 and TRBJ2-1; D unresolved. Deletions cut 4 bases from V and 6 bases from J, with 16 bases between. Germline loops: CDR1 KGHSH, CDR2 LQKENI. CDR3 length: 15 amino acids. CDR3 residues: CASSRSPDLINEQFF. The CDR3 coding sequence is TGTGCCAGCTCACGGAGTCCAGATCTAATCAATGAGCAGTTCTTC.

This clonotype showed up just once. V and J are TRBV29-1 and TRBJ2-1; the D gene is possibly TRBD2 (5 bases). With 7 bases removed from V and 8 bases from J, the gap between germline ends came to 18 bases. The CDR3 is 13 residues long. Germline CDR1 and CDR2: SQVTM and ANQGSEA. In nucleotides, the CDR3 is TGCAGCGGCACTTTCCTGAGGGCCGATGAGCAGTTCTTC. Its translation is CSGTFLRADEQFF.

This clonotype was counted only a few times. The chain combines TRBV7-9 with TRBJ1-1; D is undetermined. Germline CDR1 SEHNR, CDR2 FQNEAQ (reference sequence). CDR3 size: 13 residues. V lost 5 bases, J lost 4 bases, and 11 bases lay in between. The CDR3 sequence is CASSRDWGTEAFF. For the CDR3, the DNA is TGTGCCAGCAGCCGCGACTGGGGCACTGAAGCTTTCTTT.

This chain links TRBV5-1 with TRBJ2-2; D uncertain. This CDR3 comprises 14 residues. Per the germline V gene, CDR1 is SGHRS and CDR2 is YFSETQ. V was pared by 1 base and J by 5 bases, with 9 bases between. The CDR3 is CASSLLSWTGELFF. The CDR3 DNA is TGCGCCAGCAGCTTGTTGAGTTGGACCGGGGAGCTGTTTTTT.

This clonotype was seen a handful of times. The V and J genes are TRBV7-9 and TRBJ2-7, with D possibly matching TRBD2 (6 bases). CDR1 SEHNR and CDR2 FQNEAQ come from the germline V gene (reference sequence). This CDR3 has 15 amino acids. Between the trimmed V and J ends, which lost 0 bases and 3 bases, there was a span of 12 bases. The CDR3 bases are TGTGCCAGCAGCTTAGCGGGAGGTAGGGTCTACGAGCAGTACTTC. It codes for CASSLAGGRVYEQYF.

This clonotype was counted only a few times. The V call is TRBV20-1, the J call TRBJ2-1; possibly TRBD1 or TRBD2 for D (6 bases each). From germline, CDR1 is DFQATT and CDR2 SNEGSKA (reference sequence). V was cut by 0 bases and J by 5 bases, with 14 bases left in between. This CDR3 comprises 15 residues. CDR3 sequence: CSARDPRGQDNEQFF. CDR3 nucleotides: TGCAGTGCTAGAGATCCACGGGGGCAAGACAATGAGCAGTTCTTC.

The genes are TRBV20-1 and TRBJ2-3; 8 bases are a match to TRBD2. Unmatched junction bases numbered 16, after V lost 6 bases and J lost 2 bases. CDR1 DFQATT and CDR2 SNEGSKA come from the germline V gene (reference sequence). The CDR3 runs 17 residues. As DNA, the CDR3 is TGCAGTGCCCAGGGATGGGCGGGGGGTCATTCCACAGATACGCAGTATTTT. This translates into CSAQGWAGGHSTDTQYF.

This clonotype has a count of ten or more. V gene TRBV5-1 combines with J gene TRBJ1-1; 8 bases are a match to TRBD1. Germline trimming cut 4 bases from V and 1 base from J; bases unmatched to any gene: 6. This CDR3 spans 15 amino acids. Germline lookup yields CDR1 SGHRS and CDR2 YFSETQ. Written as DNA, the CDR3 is TGCGCCAGCAGCCCCACAGGGGGTAGGAACACTGAAGCTTTCTTT. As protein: CASSPTGGRNTEAFF.

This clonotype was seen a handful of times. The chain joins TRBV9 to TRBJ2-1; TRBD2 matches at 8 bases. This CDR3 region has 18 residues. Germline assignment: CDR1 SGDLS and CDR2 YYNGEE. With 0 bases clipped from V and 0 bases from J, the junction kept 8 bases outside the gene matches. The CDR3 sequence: CASSVGGGGSHSYNEQFF. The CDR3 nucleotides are TGTGCCAGCAGCGTAGGTGGCGGGGGGTCCCACTCCTACAATGAGCAGTTCTTC.

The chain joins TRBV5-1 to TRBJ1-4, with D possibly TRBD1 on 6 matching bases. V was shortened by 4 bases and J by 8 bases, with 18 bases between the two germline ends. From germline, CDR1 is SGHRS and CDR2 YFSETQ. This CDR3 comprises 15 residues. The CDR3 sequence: CASSPGDPRDEKLFF. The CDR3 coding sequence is TGCGCCAGCAGCCCAGGGGACCCAAGGGACGAAAAACTGTTTTTT. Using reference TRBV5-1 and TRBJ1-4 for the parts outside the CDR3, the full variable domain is KAGVTQTPRYLIKTRGQQVTLSCSPISGHRSVSWYQQTPGQGLQFLFEYFSETQRNKGNFPGRFSGRQFSNSRSEMNVSTLELGDSALYLCASSPGDPRDEKLFFGSGTQLSVL.

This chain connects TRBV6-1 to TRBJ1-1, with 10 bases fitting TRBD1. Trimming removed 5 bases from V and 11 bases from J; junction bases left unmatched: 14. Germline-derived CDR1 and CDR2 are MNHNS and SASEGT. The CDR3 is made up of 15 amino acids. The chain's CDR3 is CASSTPGQGRRGAFF. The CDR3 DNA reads TGTGCCAGCAGTACCCCGGGACAGGGGCGTCGAGGGGCTTTCTTT.

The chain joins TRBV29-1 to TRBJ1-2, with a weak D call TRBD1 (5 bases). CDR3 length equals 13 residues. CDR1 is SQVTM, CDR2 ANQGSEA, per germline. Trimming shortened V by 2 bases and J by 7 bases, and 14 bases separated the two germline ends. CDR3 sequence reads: CSVERDLSGGYTF. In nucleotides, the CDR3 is TGCAGCGTTGAACGGGACCTAAGTGGTGGCTACACCTTC.

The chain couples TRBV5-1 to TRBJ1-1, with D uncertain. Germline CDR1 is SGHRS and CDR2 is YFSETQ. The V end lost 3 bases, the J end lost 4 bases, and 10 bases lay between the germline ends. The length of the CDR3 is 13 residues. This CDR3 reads CASSSTRGTEAFF. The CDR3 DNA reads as TGCGCCAGCAGCTCGACCCGGGGCACTGAAGCTTTCTTT.

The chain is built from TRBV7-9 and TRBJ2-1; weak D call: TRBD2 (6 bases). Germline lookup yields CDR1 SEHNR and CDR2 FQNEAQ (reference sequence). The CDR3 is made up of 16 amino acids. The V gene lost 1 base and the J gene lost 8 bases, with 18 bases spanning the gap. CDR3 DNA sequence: TGTGCCAGCAGCTTAGGGGAGACGGGGGTTGGCGATGAGCAGTTCTTC. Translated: CASSLGETGVGDEQFF.

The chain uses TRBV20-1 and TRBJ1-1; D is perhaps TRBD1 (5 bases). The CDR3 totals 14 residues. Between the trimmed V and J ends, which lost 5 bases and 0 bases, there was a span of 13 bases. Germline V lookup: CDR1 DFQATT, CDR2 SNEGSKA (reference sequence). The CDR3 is CSAGLGTVNTEAFF. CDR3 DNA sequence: TGCAGTGCTGGCCTCGGGACGGTGAACACTGAAGCTTTCTTT.